This T cell receptor (beta chain) came from a study of Ad26.COV2.S vaccination and SARS-CoV-2 variants. Study overall: Within the COV1001 Ad26.COV2.S trial arm, the donor was enrolled. Ad26.COV2.S was injected intramuscularly once or twice, 56 days apart. Overall study results and limits: Spike-specific TCR breadth in vaccine recipients exceeded that seen in placebo recipients.

As concerns this clone: Its antigen remains unknown.

Indicated treatment: around 19 received Ad26.COV2.S at low or high dose, single or two shots; several received placebo; per-sample allocation not given. Following the first vaccine or placebo injection, samples were taken on day 63. Expressing Wuhan-strain SARS-CoV-2 spike, an Ad26 vector served as the vaccine. Profiling relied on immunoSEQ multiplex PCR, and the TCRdb table lists in-frame clones only, not all of them. The data contain approximately 240,000 clones, roughly 90% of them singletons. This TCR derives from a person aged 18-65 years who received the Ad26.COV2.S COVID-19 vaccine or a placebo. This sample comprised peripheral blood, obtained in a trial of Ad26.COV2.S vaccine versus placebo.

CDR3 in DNA: TGTGCCAGCAGTTACGGGAATTTAAATGAAAAACTGTTTTTT. Its translation is CASSYGNLNEKLFF. The V call is TRBV6-6, the J call TRBJ1-4; D call uncertain. The CDR3 runs to 14 residues. V was pared by 2 bases and J by 5 bases, with 9 bases between. Germline V gene data show CDR1 as MNHNY and CDR2 as SVGAGI (reference sequence).